One sample yielded the 20 T cell receptor beta chains listed below, sequenced in a study of T cell repertoires in cytomegalovirus infection. TCRdb redid the calling of the reads with MiXCR, one entry per CDR3 protein. Among hundreds of thousands of distinct CDR3 sequences listed, about 17% were seen once. Sequenced input: PBMCs. Receptors originate from a human donor in good health (CMV status not recorded). Some clones in this sample may be carry-over from other donors' samples.

This clonotype showed up just a few times. This chain links TRBV20-1 with TRBJ2-1; TRBD2 matches at 14 bases. The CDR3 length is 17 residues. Looked up from germline, CDR1 is DFQATT and CDR2 is SNEGSKA (reference sequence). The J segment lost 9 bases and the V segment lost 3 bases, leaving 13 bases of the junction unmatched. This CDR3 reads CSARKTGTSGGSGEQFF. In DNA, the CDR3 is TGCAGTGCTAGGAAAACCGGGACTAGCGGGGGTTCCGGTGAGCAGTTCTTC.

This clonotype was picked up a small number of times. This chain links TRBV6-6 with TRBJ2-1, with 11 bases matching TRBD1. The V segment lost 4 bases and the J segment 6 bases; nucleotides outside the gene matches: 14. The germline gives CDR1 MNHNY, CDR2 SVGAGI (reference sequence). The CDR3 consists of 18 residues. CDR3 sequence reads: CASSFNIGTGGFGNEQFF. CDR3 nucleotide sequence: TGTGCCAGCAGTTTTAACATTGGGACAGGGGGTTTTGGCAATGAGCAGTTCTTC.

This clonotype has just a few counts. The chain has TRBV7-2 and TRBJ2-3, with 14 bases matching TRBD2. Germline CDR1 reads SGHTA; CDR2 reads FQGNSA. Trimming at V came to 3 bases and at J to 5 bases, leaving 13 bases not matched to a gene. This CDR3 comprises 19 residues. CDR3 region: CASSLISRGLAGEVDTQYF. CDR3 DNA: TGTGCCAGCAGCTTGATATCCCGGGGACTAGCGGGGGAGGTAGATACGCAGTATTTT.

This clonotype was detected ten times or more. Germline and junction disagree at one end, which may indicate a read error. The rearrangement links TRBV7-7 to TRBJ1-2, with a weak D call TRBD1 (5 bases). From germline, CDR1 is SSHAT and CDR2 FNYEAQ (reference sequence). This CDR3 region has 18 residues. The CDR3 DNA follows: TGTGCTAGCAGCTTAAAAAAGACACCACAGACAGCCTCCTATGGCTACACCTTC. This sequence encodes CASSLKKTPQTASYGYTF.

The chain recombines TRBV24-1 with TRBJ2-1, with 8 bases fitting TRBD2. The germline gives CDR1 KGHDR, CDR2 SFDVKD. The CDR3 has 18 amino acids. V gave up 1 base and J gave up 1 base; unmatched junction bases: 8. The CDR3 loop reads CATSDFETSDRSYNEQFF. The CDR3, as DNA: TGTGCCACCAGTGATTTTGAGACTAGCGATAGATCCTACAATGAGCAGTTCTTC.

This clonotype was seen repeatedly, ten times or more. The rearrangement uses TRBV4-1 and TRBJ2-1; 8 nucleotides line up with TRBD2. V shed 2 bases, J shed 3 bases, and the junction held 6 bases outside the gene matches. CDR1 and CDR2 (germline): MGHRA, YSYEKL. This CDR3 comprises 16 residues. The CDR3 DNA follows: TGCGCCAGCAGCCAATTAGCGGGGATTTACTACAATGAGCAGTTCTTC. This sequence encodes CASSQLAGIYYNEQFF.

Note on this clonotype: A read error may be the cause here, since a much bigger clone is one base away. CDR3 nucleotide sequence: TGTGCCAGCAGCAAAGACATCCAGGGCGAGAGCGGCGAGCAGTACTTC. The encoded protein is CASSKDIQGESGEQYF. The chain has TRBV11-1 and TRBJ2-7, with D perhaps given as TRBD1 or TRBD2 (5 bases each). The V end was cut by 5 bases, the J end by 6 bases, with 23 bases between. This CDR3 spans 16 amino acids. Germline V lookup: CDR1 SGHAT, CDR2 FQDESV (reference sequence). Full variable domain (outside the CDR3, taken from reference TRBV11-1 and TRBJ2-7): EAEVAQSPRYKITEKSQAVAFWCDPISGHATLYWYRQILGQGPELLVQFQDESVVDDSQLPKDRFSAERLKGVDSTLKIQPAELGDSAMYLCASSKDIQGESGEQYFGPGTRLTVT.

The V and J genes are TRBV6-6 and TRBJ2-7; 9 bases agree with TRBD2. V trimming: 5 bases; J trimming: 5 bases; junction bases outside the gene matches: 13. Per germline, CDR1 MNHNY and CDR2 SVGAGI (reference sequence). The CDR3 loop spans 16 amino acids. CDR3 protein: CASSLWGQLAGNEQYF. Written as DNA, the CDR3 is TGTGCCAGCAGTCTATGGGGCCAGCTAGCGGGGAACGAGCAGTACTTC.

This clonotype was observed many times. The rearrangement joins TRBV7-2 to TRBJ1-2; D is possibly TRBD1 (5 bases). The CDR3 sequence is 15 residues long. CDR1 SGHTA and CDR2 FQGNSA come from the germline V gene. Trimming removed 5 bases from V and 5 bases from J, with 18 bases in between. The DNA of the CDR3 is TGTGCCAGCAGCATCGCCAGGGATCCGGAGTATGGCTACACCTTC. Protein: CASSIARDPEYGYTF.

This clonotype occurred a few times. The chain has TRBV20-1 and TRBJ1-2; the D is unclear. Trimming took 5 bases from V and 2 from J, leaving 9 bases between them. CDR3 length: 12 amino acids. The germline V gene encodes CDR1 DFQATT and CDR2 SNEGSKA (reference sequence). In DNA, the CDR3 is TGCAGTGCTCGAACAGAGAACTATGGCTACACCTTC. Translated: CSARTENYGYTF.

In this sample, this clonotype turned up many times. The chain joins TRBV7-2 to TRBJ2-5; possible D gene TRBD1, 5 bases. The V end was cut by 1 base, the J end by 5 bases, with 8 bases between. Germline loops: CDR1 SGHTA, CDR2 FQGNSA. The CDR3 has 13 amino acids. The CDR3 DNA reads TGTGCCAGCAGCTTAGTAGGGGTCGAGACCCAGTACTTC. Its protein is CASSLVGVETQYF. Supplemented by reference TRBV7-2 and TRBJ2-5, the full variable domain reads GAGVSQSPSNKVTEKGKDVELRCDPISGHTALYWYRQSLGQGLEFLIYFQGNSAPDKSGLPSDRFSAERTGGSVSTLTIQRTQQEDSAVYLCASSLVGVETQYFGPGTRLLVL.

The chain joins TRBV18 to TRBJ2-7; D ambiguous. The germline V gene encodes CDR1 KGHSH and CDR2 LQKENI. The ends were cut back, 3 bases at V and 0 bases at J, with 12 bases in the middle. CDR3 length: 15 residues. CDR3 in amino acids: CASSPSPLYSYEQYF. In DNA form, the CDR3 reads TGTGCCAGCTCACCGTCTCCGCTCTACTCCTACGAGCAGTACTTC.

This clonotype was detected many times. J is TRBJ2-1 and V is TRBV4-3; 11 nucleotides align to TRBD1. The CDR3 length is 18 residues. J was trimmed by 3 bases and V by 0 bases; bases with no gene match: 7. Germline V gene data show CDR1 as LGHNA and CDR2 as YSLEER. For the CDR3, the DNA is TGCGCCAGCAGCCAAGATATCCCCGGGACAGGGGGCTACAATGAGCAGTTCTTC. Translating it yields CASSQDIPGTGGYNEQFF.

Comments on this clonotype: A much bigger clone sits one base away, suggesting this may be a read error. This sequence joins TRBV7-9 and TRBJ2-7; 9 bases align to TRBD1. The V gene's germline CDR1 is SEHNR and CDR2 FQNEAQ (reference sequence). The CDR3 is made up of 16 amino acids. The CDR3 loop reads CPSSPRTGEPSYEQYF. CDR3 nucleotide sequence: TGTCCCAGCAGCCCACGGACAGGGGAGCCCTCCTACGAGCAGTACTTC.

This clonotype was observed at least ten times. V usage is TRBV7-2 and J usage is TRBJ2-2; 7 bases are shared with TRBD2. After removal of 2 bases from V and 0 bases from J, the junction contained 9 bases not matched to a gene. Germline V CDR1 and CDR2: SGHTA, FQGNSA. CDR3 length: 18 residues. The CDR3 here is CASSLYLGGGANTGELFF. The CDR3 coding sequence is TGTGCCAGCAGCTTATACCTGGGGGGGGGGGCGAACACCGGGGAGCTGTTTTTT.

This clonotype was seen only a few times. This rearrangement joins TRBV20-1 to TRBJ2-2, with D possibly TRBD2 on 5 matching bases. CDR3 length equals 14 residues. V was cut by 0 bases and J by 5 bases, with 10 bases left in between. Germline assignment: CDR1 DFQATT and CDR2 SNEGSKA (reference sequence). CDR3 bases: TGCAGTGCTAGAGATCCCTCGGGGACCGGGGAGCTGTTTTTT. It specifies CSARDPSGTGELFF.

This clonotype was counted at least ten times. The chain uses TRBV6-2 or TRBV6-3 and TRBJ2-5, with 11 bases fitting TRBD2. CDR1 is MNHEY and CDR2 is SVGEGT in the germline V gene. Trimming at V came to 4 bases and at J to 4 bases, leaving 14 bases not matched to a gene. The CDR3 runs 18 residues. CDR3 sequence (DNA): TGTGCCAGCAGTTCCCTACCCCATAGCGGGGGGGCCACAGAGACCCAGTACTTC. Translating gives CASSSLPHSGGATETQYF.

This clonotype has just a few counts. This chain uses TRBV11-1 with TRBJ2-3; TRBD1 agrees at 11 bases. CDR1 is SGHAT and CDR2 is FQDESV in the germline V gene (reference sequence). This CDR3 has 17 residues. V shed 5 bases and J 4 bases; nucleotides not matched to a gene: 11. The CDR3 reads CASSAHPGQGGADTQYF. CDR3 nucleotides: TGTGCCAGCAGCGCGCACCCGGGACAGGGGGGTGCAGATACGCAGTATTTT. Combining the CDR3 with reference TRBV11-1 and TRBJ2-3 gives the whole variable domain EAEVAQSPRYKITEKSQAVAFWCDPISGHATLYWYRQILGQGPELLVQFQDESVVDDSQLPKDRFSAERLKGVDSTLKIQPAELGDSAMYLCASSAHPGQGGADTQYFGPGTRLTVL.

This clonotype came up many times. This chain uses TRBV7-2 with TRBJ1-5; D is undetermined. The V gene lost 1 base and the J gene lost 6 bases, with 7 bases spanning the gap. Germline V gives CDR1 SGHTA, CDR2 FQGNSA. The CDR3 is 13 amino acids. CDR3 nucleotides: TGTGCCAGCAGCTTAGAGCCTCGTCAGCCCCAGCATTTT. Translation gives CASSLEPRQPQHF.

This clonotype was counted between two and nine times. The chain couples TRBV27 to TRBJ2-1; 10 bases are shared with TRBD2. The CDR3 contains 15 residues. Unmatched junction bases numbered 10, after V lost 6 bases and J lost 8 bases. In germline, CDR1 is MNHEY, CDR2 SMNVEV (reference sequence). In nucleotides, the CDR3 is TGTGCCAGCAGACTTCTAGCGGGGGTACAAGATGAGCAGTTCTTC. Translation: CASRLLAGVQDEQFF.